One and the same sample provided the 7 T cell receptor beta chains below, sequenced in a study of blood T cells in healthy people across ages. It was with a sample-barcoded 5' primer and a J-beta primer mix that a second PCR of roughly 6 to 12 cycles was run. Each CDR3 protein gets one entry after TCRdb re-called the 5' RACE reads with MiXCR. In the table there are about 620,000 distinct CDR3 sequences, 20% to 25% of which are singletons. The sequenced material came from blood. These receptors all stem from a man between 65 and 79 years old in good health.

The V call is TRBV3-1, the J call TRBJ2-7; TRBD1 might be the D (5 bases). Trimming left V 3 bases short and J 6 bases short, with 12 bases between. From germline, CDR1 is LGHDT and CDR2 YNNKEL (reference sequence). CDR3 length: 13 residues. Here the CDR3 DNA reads TGTGCCAGCAGCCAGGGCAGGGCCGCCGAGCAGTACTTC. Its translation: CASSQGRAAEQYF.

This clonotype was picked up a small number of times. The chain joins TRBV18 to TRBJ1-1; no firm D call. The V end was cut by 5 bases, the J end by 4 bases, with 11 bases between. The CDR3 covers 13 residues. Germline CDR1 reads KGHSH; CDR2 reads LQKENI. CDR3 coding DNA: TGTGCCAGCTCAATTGTTTCACGCACTGAAGCTTTCTTT. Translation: CASSIVSRTEAFF.

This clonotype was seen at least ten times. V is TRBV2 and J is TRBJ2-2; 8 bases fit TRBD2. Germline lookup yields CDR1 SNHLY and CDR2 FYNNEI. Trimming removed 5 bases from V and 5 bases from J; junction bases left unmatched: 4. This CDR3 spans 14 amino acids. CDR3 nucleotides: TGTGCCAGCAGTTTCTCTAGCGGGACCGGGGAGCTGTTTTTT. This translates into CASSFSSGTGELFF. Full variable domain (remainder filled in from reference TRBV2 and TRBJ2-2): EPEVTQTPSHQVTQMGQEVILRCVPISNHLYFYWYRQILGQKVEFLVSFYNNEISEKSEIFDDQFSVERPDGSNFTLKIRSTKLEDSAMYFCASSFSSGTGELFFGEGSRLTVL.

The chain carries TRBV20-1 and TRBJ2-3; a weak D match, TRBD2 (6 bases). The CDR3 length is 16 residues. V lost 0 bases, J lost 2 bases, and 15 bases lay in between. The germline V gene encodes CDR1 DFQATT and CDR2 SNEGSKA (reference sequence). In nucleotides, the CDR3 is TGCAGTGCTAGAGATAGGGGACTCTCCTACACAGATACGCAGTATTTT. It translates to CSARDRGLSYTDTQYF.

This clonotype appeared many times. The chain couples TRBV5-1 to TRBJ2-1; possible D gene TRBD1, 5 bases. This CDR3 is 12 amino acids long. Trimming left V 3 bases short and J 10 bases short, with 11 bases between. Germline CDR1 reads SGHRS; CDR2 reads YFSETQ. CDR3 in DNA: TGCGCCAGCAGCTCGTCCCAGGGAGAGCAGTTCTTC. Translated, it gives CASSSSQGEQFF.

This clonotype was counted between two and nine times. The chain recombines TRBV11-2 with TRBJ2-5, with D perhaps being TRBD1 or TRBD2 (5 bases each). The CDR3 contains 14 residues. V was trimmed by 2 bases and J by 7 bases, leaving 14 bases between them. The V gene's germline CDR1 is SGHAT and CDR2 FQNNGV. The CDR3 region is CASSLFGTKGTQYF. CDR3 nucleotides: TGTGCCAGCAGCTTATTCGGGACCAAAGGGACCCAGTACTTC.

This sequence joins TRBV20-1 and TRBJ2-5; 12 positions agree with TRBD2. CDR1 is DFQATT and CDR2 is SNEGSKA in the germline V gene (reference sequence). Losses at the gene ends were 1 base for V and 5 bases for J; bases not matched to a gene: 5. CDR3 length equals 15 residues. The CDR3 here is CSARGLAGAKETQYF. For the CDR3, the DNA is TGCAGTGCTAGAGGACTAGCGGGAGCTAAGGAGACCCAGTACTTC.